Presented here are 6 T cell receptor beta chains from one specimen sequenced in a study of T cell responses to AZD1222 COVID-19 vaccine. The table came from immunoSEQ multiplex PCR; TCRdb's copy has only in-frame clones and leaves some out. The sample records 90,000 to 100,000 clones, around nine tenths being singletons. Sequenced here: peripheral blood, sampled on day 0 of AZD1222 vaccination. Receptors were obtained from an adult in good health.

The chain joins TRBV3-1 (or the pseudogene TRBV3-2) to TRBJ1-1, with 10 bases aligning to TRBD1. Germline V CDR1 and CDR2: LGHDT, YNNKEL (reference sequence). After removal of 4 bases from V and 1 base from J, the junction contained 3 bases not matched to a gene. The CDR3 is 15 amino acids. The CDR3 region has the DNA TGTGCCAGCAGCCCCGGGACAGGGGAGAACACTGAAGCTTTCTTT. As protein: CASSPGTGENTEAFF.

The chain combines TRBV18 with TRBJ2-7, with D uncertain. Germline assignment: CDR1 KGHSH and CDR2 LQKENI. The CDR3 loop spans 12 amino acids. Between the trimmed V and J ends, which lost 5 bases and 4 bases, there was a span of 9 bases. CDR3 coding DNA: TGTGCCAGCTCAAACGCGCGGTACGAGCAGTACTTC. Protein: CASSNARYEQYF. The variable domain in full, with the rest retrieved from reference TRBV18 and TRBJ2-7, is NAGVMQNPRHLVRRRGQEARLRCSPMKGHSHVYWYRQLPEEGLKFMVYLQKENIIDESGMPKERFSAEFPKEGPSILRIQQVVRGDSAAYFCASSNARYEQYFGPGTRLTVT.

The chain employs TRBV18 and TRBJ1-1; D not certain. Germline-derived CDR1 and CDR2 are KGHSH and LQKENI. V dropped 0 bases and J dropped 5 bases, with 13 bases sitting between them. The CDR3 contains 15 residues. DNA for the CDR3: TGTGCCAGCTCACCACCTGGCGTTCAGTTAACTGAAGCTTTCTTT. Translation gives CASSPPGVQLTEAFF.

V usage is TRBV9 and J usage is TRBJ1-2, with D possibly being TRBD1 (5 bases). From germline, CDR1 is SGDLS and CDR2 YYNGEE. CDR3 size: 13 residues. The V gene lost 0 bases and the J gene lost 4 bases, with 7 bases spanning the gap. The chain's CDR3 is CASSVGDSYGYTF. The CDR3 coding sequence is TGTGCCAGCAGCGTAGGGGACTCCTATGGCTACACCTTC.

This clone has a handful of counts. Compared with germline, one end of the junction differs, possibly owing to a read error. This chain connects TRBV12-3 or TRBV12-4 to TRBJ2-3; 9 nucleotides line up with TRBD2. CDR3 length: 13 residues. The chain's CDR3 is CASNLAGEGTQYF. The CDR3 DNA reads TGTGCCAGCAATTTAGCGGGAGAGGGTACGCAGTATTTT.

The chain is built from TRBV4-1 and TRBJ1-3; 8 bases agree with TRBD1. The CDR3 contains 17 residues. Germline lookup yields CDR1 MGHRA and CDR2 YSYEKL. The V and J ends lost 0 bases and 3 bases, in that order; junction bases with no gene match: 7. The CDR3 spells CASSQDPQGADGNTIYF. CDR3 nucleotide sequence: TGCGCCAGCAGCCAAGACCCCCAGGGGGCGGATGGAAACACCATATATTTT.